Sequencing of this T cell receptor (beta chain) was carried out in a study of T-cell memory formation after mild COVID-19. MiXCR, applied by TCRdb to the 5' RACE reads, yields one record per CDR3 protein. The data show about 620,000 distinct CDR3 sequences, with roughly 18% seen just once and about 11% held by the top ten. This clonotype was seen a handful of times. Sequencing used PBMCs or a T cell subset sorted from them (not recorded which). The TCR originated in an adult woman who had mild COVID-19 (a few samples of this study predate the infection). Cell type and time point are not known.

The chain's CDR3 is CASSPFSGRSSYEQYF. In DNA form, the CDR3 reads TGTGCCAGCAGCCCTTTTTCGGGGAGGTCCTCCTACGAGCAGTACTTC. The chain carries TRBV5-6 and TRBJ2-7; D perhaps matches TRBD2 (6 bases). The CDR3 contains 16 residues. The germline V gene has CDR1 SGHDT and CDR2 YYEEEE. With 4 bases removed from V and 0 bases from J, the gap between germline ends came to 17 bases.